The 30 T cell receptor beta chains presented below share a single source sample, sequenced in a study of blood T cell repertoires in COVID-19. The method was immunoSEQ multiplex PCR; TCRdb's version includes in-frame clones alone and lacks a portion of them. The sample yields around 260,000 clones, 91% seen once. The sequencing input was peripheral blood. These receptors were taken from a person aged 18-30 years with COVID-19, enrolled during active disease.

The chain joins TRBV2 to TRBJ2-3, with D possibly TRBD2 on 6 matching bases. Per the germline V gene, CDR1 is SNHLY and CDR2 is FYNNEI. V shed 8 bases and J shed 4 bases, with 22 bases lying between them. This CDR3 comprises 16 residues. The chain's CDR3 is CASSASAGIFADTQYF. CDR3 DNA: TGTGCCAGCTCCGCTAGCGCCGGGATATTTGCAGATACGCAGTATTTT.

The V and J genes are TRBV10-1 and TRBJ2-3, with TRBD2 matching 8 bases. There are 15 residues in the CDR3. The germline V gene has CDR1 WNHNN and CDR2 SYGVQD (reference sequence). The trim removed 0 bases at V and 4 bases at J, leaving 3 bases unmatched. CDR3 DNA: TGCGCCAGCAGTGAGTCAGCGGGGGTGCCAGATACGCAGTATTTT. Translation: CASSESAGVPDTQYF.

CDR3 nucleotide sequence: TGTGCCAGCAGTGAAGCTAATGAGACTAGCGGGAGTTCAGATACGCAGTATTTT. It is translated as CASSEANETSGSSDTQYF. The rearrangement uses TRBV2 and TRBJ2-3; TRBD2 agrees at 12 bases. Germline V gene sequence: CDR1 SNHLY, CDR2 FYNNEI. CDR3 length: 18 amino acids. With 0 bases clipped from V and 4 bases from J, the junction kept 8 bases outside the gene matches.

The CDR3 loop is CASSPPNSLTSTDTQYF. In DNA form, the CDR3 reads TGTGCCAGCTCACCACCGAATTCCCTGACTAGCACAGATACGCAGTATTTT. The chain has TRBV18 and TRBJ2-3; the D is unclear. Trimming pared 0 bases from V and 0 bases from J, leaving 13 bases between. There are 17 residues in the CDR3. CDR1 and CDR2 (germline): KGHSH, LQKENI. Complete variable domain (other parts from reference TRBV18 and TRBJ2-3): NAGVMQNPRHLVRRRGQEARLRCSPMKGHSHVYWYRQLPEEGLKFMVYLQKENIIDESGMPKERFSAEFPKEGPSILRIQQVVRGDSAAYFCASSPPNSLTSTDTQYFGPGTRLTVL.

The V and J genes are TRBV27 and TRBJ2-6; the match to TRBD1 covers 7 bases. Losses at the gene ends were 1 base for V and 0 bases for J; bases not matched to a gene: 9. Germline V lookup: CDR1 MNHEY, CDR2 SMNVEV (reference sequence). The CDR3 runs 19 residues. DNA for the CDR3: TGTGCCAGCAGTTTATGGGGACAGATTTCCAGCTCTGGGGCCAACGTCCTGACTTTC. It is translated as CASSLWGQISSSGANVLTF. Looking up the rest from reference TRBV27 and TRBJ2-6 gives the full variable domain: EAQVTQNPRYLITVTGKKLTVTCSQNMNHEYMSWYRQDPGLGLRQIYYSMNVEVTDKGDVPEGYKVSRKEKRNFPLILESPSPNQTSLYFCASSLWGQISSSGANVLTFGAGSRLTVL.

This clone was counted once. This chain joins TRBV30 and TRBJ2-5; D remains ambiguous. The germline gives CDR1 GTSNPN, CDR2 SVGIG (reference sequence). The CDR3 sequence is 10 residues long. The germline V and J ends were trimmed by 0 bases and 6 bases, with 2 bases remaining between them. CDR3 sequence (DNA): TGTGCCTGGAGTGTCAAGACCCAGTACTTC. Its protein product is CAWSVKTQYF.

In regard to this clone: Within the sample, other DNA sequences also encode this same CDR3. The chain has TRBV27 and TRBJ2-6, with D unresolved. The V end was cut by 3 bases, the J end by 0 bases, with 6 bases between. The germline V gene has CDR1 MNHEY and CDR2 SMNVEV (reference sequence). CDR3 size: 15 residues. The CDR3 protein is CASSFGSSGANVLTF. Written as DNA, the CDR3 is TGTGCCAGCAGTTTCGGGTCCTCTGGGGCCAACGTCCTGACTTTC.

The rearrangement joins TRBV5-5 to TRBJ1-5, with TRBD1 matching 11 bases. The CDR3 sequence is 15 residues long. Germline loops: CDR1 SGHKS, CDR2 YYEKEE (reference sequence). V trimming: 1 base; J trimming: 7 bases; junction bases outside the gene matches: 4. This CDR3 reads CASSLWTGGGQPQHF. DNA of the CDR3: TGTGCCAGCAGCTTGTGGACAGGGGGCGGCCAGCCCCAGCATTTT.

This chain connects TRBV20-1 to TRBJ2-1; a possible D gene is TRBD1 (6 bases). Trimming pared 6 bases from V and 8 bases from J, leaving 11 bases between. There are 11 residues in the CDR3. From germline, CDR1 is DFQATT and CDR2 SNEGSKA (reference sequence). CDR3 bases: TGCAGTGCGACACACAGGGATGAGCAGTTCTTC. Translation gives CSATHRDEQFF.

J is TRBJ1-2 and V is TRBV19, with a weak D call TRBD1 (5 bases). Trimming left V 7 bases short and J 5 bases short, with 14 bases between. The CDR3 is 13 amino acids. Germline V gene data show CDR1 as LNHDA and CDR2 as SQIVND (reference sequence). DNA for the CDR3: TGTGCCAGTACACCCTGGGGGGGTTATGGCTACACCTTC. Translation gives CASTPWGGYGYTF.

This chain links TRBV4-2 with TRBJ2-1; D is perhaps TRBD2 (5 bases). The CDR3 consists of 16 residues. From germline, CDR1 is LGHNA and CDR2 YNFKEQ. V shed 1 base and J shed 8 bases, with 18 bases lying between them. The CDR3 DNA follows: TGTGCCAGCAGCCAAGGTGTCCTGACCGTGAGGGATGAGCAGTTCTTC. This translates into CASSQGVLTVRDEQFF.

V is TRBV10-3 and J is TRBJ2-7; D remains ambiguous. The germline gives CDR1 ENHRY, CDR2 SYGVKD. This CDR3 has 11 residues. V lost 4 bases, J lost 3 bases, and 4 bases lay in between. CDR3 bases: TGTGCCATCAGTGGCGGCTACGAGCAGTACTTC. This sequence encodes CAISGGYEQYF.

The chain uses TRBV2 and TRBJ1-1; the match to TRBD1 covers 9 bases. Germline V gene data show CDR1 as SNHLY and CDR2 as FYNNEI. With 4 bases clipped from V and 12 bases from J, the junction kept 9 bases outside the gene matches. This CDR3 is built from 13 residues. The DNA of the CDR3 is TGTGCCAGCAGTGGGGTGGGACAGGGAGGATCTTTCTTT. It translates to CASSGVGQGGSFF.

This chain links TRBV4-1 with TRBJ2-2; D is possibly TRBD2 (6 bases). V was pared by 4 bases and J by 5 bases, with 20 bases between. The length of the CDR3 is 17 residues. CDR1 is MGHRA, CDR2 YSYEKL, per germline. CDR3 DNA: TGCGCCAGCAGCCGTGTGGCGCGCCCCGGAGGGACCGGGGAGCTGTTTTTT. Translation gives CASSRVARPGGTGELFF.

This sequence joins TRBV2 and TRBJ1-2; D perhaps matches TRBD1 (5 bases). The CDR3 length is 12 residues. V lost 3 bases to trimming and J lost 4 bases, with 6 bases between them. Germline V gene data show CDR1 as SNHLY and CDR2 as FYNNEI. The CDR3 spells CASSDGGYGYTF. The CDR3 DNA reads TGTGCCAGCAGTGACGGGGGCTATGGCTACACCTTC.

The rearrangement links TRBV7-8 to TRBJ2-3; tentatively, D is TRBD1 (6 bases). V was pared by 2 bases and J by 6 bases, with 12 bases between. CDR1 and CDR2 (germline): SGHVS, FQNEAQ. CDR3 length equals 14 residues. Here the CDR3 reads CASSLNREVDTQYF. In DNA form, the CDR3 reads TGTGCCAGCAGCTTAAACAGGGAAGTTGATACGCAGTATTTT.

This rearrangement joins TRBV6-1 to TRBJ2-7; TRBD1 matches at 7 bases. V trimming: 1 base; J trimming: 1 base; junction bases outside the gene matches: 7. The CDR3 length is 16 residues. CDR1 is MNHNS and CDR2 is SASEGT in the germline V gene. The CDR3 DNA sequence: TGTGCCAGCAGTGAAGGGTCCGGGACAGAGTCCTACGAGCAGTACTTC. Protein sequence: CASSEGSGTESYEQYF.

This chain joins TRBV5-1 and TRBJ1-4; D not resolved. CDR1 and CDR2 from the germline V gene are SGHRS and YFSETQ. V was clipped by 3 bases and J by 5 bases, with 17 bases between them. CDR3 length: 16 residues. This chain's CDR3 is CASSSVPGSPNEKLFF. The CDR3 nucleotides are TGCGCCAGCAGCTCCGTCCCGGGGTCCCCAAATGAAAAACTGTTTTTT.

The chain is built from TRBV7-2 and TRBJ2-4; 7 nucleotides agree with TRBD2. Germline trimming cut 3 bases from V and 1 base from J; bases unmatched to any gene: 6. CDR3 size: 16 residues. The V gene's germline CDR1 is SGHTA and CDR2 FQGNSA. The CDR3 protein is CASSFRTSLAKNIQYF. DNA for the CDR3: TGTGCCAGCAGCTTCCGGACTAGTTTGGCCAAAAACATTCAGTACTTC.

The genes are TRBV3-1 (or the pseudogene TRBV3-2) and TRBJ1-3; no clear D gene. V was trimmed by 2 bases and J by 1 base, leaving 15 bases between them. The CDR3 totals 17 residues. Looked up from germline, CDR1 is LGHDT and CDR2 is YNNKEL (reference sequence). CDR3 DNA: TGTGCCAGCAGCCAAAATATCCAGACACGATCTGGAAACACCATATATTTT. This sequence encodes CASSQNIQTRSGNTIYF.

The chain couples TRBV30 to TRBJ2-3, with 7 bases matching TRBD2. This CDR3 has 14 amino acids. The V gene's germline CDR1 is GTSNPN and CDR2 SVGIG (reference sequence). The CDR3 nucleotides read TGTGCTTACGCCGGGACTATTAGCACAGATACGCAGTATTTT. It encodes CAYAGTISTDTQYF.

This chain joins TRBV25-1 and TRBJ1-4; a weak D match, TRBD1 (5 bases). This CDR3 region has 12 residues. The germline gives CDR1 MGHDK, CDR2 SYGVNS. Trimming pared 4 bases from V and 8 bases from J, leaving 8 bases between. The CDR3 coding sequence is TGTGCCAGCAGTGTCGGGGGAGAAAAACTGTTTTTT. This sequence encodes CASSVGGEKLFF.

The gene calls are TRBV19 and TRBJ1-2, with 10 nucleotides matching TRBD1. This CDR3 has 15 amino acids. Germline values: CDR1 LNHDA, CDR2 SQIVND (reference sequence). The V and J ends lost 5 bases and 5 bases, in that order; junction bases with no gene match: 8. In DNA, the CDR3 is TGTGCCAGTAGTGGGGGGACAGGGGAATTTTATGGCTACACCTTC. Its translation: CASSGGTGEFYGYTF.

The chain combines TRBV24-1 with TRBJ1-2; D is perhaps TRBD1 (6 bases). Per germline, CDR1 KGHDR and CDR2 SFDVKD. The CDR3 runs to 13 residues. Trimming left V 0 bases short and J 5 bases short, with 6 bases between. The DNA of the CDR3 is TGTGCCACCAGTGATTTGCAGGGGTATGGCTACACCTTC. It yields the protein CATSDLQGYGYTF.

This chain joins TRBV5-1 and TRBJ2-7, with unresolved D. The germline V gene has CDR1 SGHRS and CDR2 YFSETQ. V was pared by 4 bases and J by 6 bases, with 14 bases between. This CDR3 is built from 13 residues. The CDR3 region has the DNA TGCGCCAGCAGCCTGGCGGTACCCGTCGAGCAGTACTTC. It yields the protein CASSLAVPVEQYF. The full variable domain, its missing parts supplied by reference TRBV5-1 and TRBJ2-7, is KAGVTQTPRYLIKTRGQQVTLSCSPISGHRSVSWYQQTPGQGLQFLFEYFSETQRNKGNFPGRFSGRQFSNSRSEMNVSTLELGDSALYLCASSLAVPVEQYFGPGTRLTVT.

The V gene is TRBV5-1, the J gene TRBJ2-7, with D possibly TRBD2 on 6 matching bases. CDR1 is SGHRS, CDR2 YFSETQ, per germline. This CDR3 is 14 amino acids long. The V and J ends lost 4 bases and 2 bases respectively, with 13 bases between them. The CDR3 is CASSPGDAAYEQYF. CDR3 coding DNA: TGCGCCAGCAGCCCGGGGGACGCAGCCTACGAGCAGTACTTC.

This chain uses TRBV28 with TRBJ1-6, with 11 positions matching TRBD1. With 6 bases clipped from V and 2 bases from J, the junction kept 6 bases outside the gene matches. The CDR3 totals 17 residues. Germline V gives CDR1 MDHEN, CDR2 SYDVKM. CDR3 bases: TGTGCCAGCAGCCCCCGGACAGGGGGCCCCTATAATTCACCCCTCCACTTT. Translating gives CASSPRTGGPYNSPLHF.

The CDR3 DNA follows: TGCAGCGTGAAAGGGGAAGTGGGCTCCTACAATGAGCAGTTCTTC. It is translated as CSVKGEVGSYNEQFF. The rearrangement uses TRBV29-1 and TRBJ2-1; TRBD1 is a possible D gene (5 bases). Trimming removed 6 bases at V and 0 bases at J, with 15 bases between. Germline V gives CDR1 SQVTM, CDR2 ANQGSEA. The CDR3 extends over 15 amino acids.

The chain combines TRBV6-6 with TRBJ1-5; D perhaps matches TRBD1 (6 bases). The V and J ends lost 2 bases and 6 bases respectively, with 17 bases between them. Germline assignment: CDR1 MNHNY and CDR2 SVGAGI (reference sequence). The CDR3 has 16 residues. The CDR3, as DNA: TGTGCCAGCAGTTACCCCTTGGACAGTTCAGGTCAGCCCCAGCATTTT. Protein product: CASSYPLDSSGQPQHF.

The chain has TRBV2 and TRBJ2-1; 10 nucleotides match TRBD2. The J segment lost 5 bases and the V segment lost 6 bases, leaving 13 bases of the junction unmatched. CDR3 length: 17 residues. Germline V gene lookup returns CDR1 SNHLY and CDR2 FYNNEI. The CDR3 here is CASSRYTSGMSNNEQFF. CDR3 nucleotides: TGTGCCAGCAGCAGATACACTAGCGGGATGAGTAACAATGAGCAGTTCTTC.